The rows below give T cell receptor beta chains drawn from one sample of a study of blood T cell dynamics during melanoma immunotherapy. Profiling relied on immunoSEQ multiplex PCR, and the TCRdb table lists in-frame clones only, not all of them. The table lists about 8,500 clones, more than 65% of them singletons. This sample comprised blood, obtained from a patient treated with checkpoint blockade. The receptors shown here come from a human donor with melanoma. Each CDR3 is given with its conserved first and last residue. D genes are given only for firm matches. Clone sizes are given selectively: once, few, many, or a class where the clone is expanded.

d_gene	abundance	v_gene	j_gene	len	CDR3aa	CDR3nt
.	.	TRBV10-3	TRBJ1-1	15	CAISESTGRNTEAFF	TGTGCCATCAGTGAGTCGACGGGGCGGAACACTGAAGCTTTCTTT
.	.	TRBV7-9	TRBJ2-3	15	CASSSFTPSTDTQYF	TGTGCCAGCAGCTCATTCACTCCTAGCACAGATACGCAGTATTTT
.	.	TRBV7-9	TRBJ1-1	16	CASSLPRTAMNTEAFF	TGTGCCAGCAGCTTGCCTCGGACAGCCATGAACACTGAAGCTTTCTTT
TRBD2	.	TRBV13	TRBJ2-5	17	CASSPGLAEEKEETQYF	TGTGCCAGCAGCCCCGGACTAGCGGAGGAGAAGGAAGAGACCCAGTACTTC
.	once	TRBV6-4	TRBJ2-1	16	CASSDGGAGQRGEQFF	TGTGCCAGCAGTGACGGGGGGGCGGGACAGCGTGGTGAGCAGTTCTTC
TRBD1	.	TRBV28	TRBJ1-6	14	CASIGQGDNSPLHF	TGTGCCAGCATCGGCCAGGGGGATAATTCACCCCTCCACTTT
.	.	TRBV21-1	TRBJ1-2	13	CASGVVGNYGYTF	TGTGCCAGCGGGGTGGTGGGCAACTATGGCTACACCTTC
.	.	TRBV27	TRBJ2-7	14	CASSSAFGPYEQYF	TGTGCCAGCAGTTCGGCCTTTGGGCCATACGAGCAGTACTTC
.	few	TRBV4-2	TRBJ2-2	14	CASSQIAPTGELFF	TGTGCCAGCAGCCAAATAGCCCCGACCGGGGAGCTGTTTTTT
TRBD1	.	TRBV19	TRBJ1-4	14	CASSIRGDNEKLFF	TGTGCCAGTAGTATCAGGGGGGATAATGAAAAACTGTTTTTT
TRBD2	.	TRBV9	TRBJ2-1	14	CASSVAGGGHEQFF	TGTGCCAGCAGCGTAGCGGGGGGGGGACATGAGCAGTTCTTC
TRBD2	.	TRBV18	TRBJ2-3	16	CASSPPRGGLADTQYF	TGTGCCAGCTCACCACCACGGGGGGGCCTGGCAGATACGCAGTATTTT
.	.	TRBV7-2	TRBJ1-6	13	CASQQGLNSPLHF	TGTGCCAGCCAACAGGGTCTTAATTCACCCCTCCACTTT
TRBD1	.	TRBV7-3	TRBJ2-7	14	CASSLSGQSYEQYF	TGTGCCAGCAGCTTATCGGGACAGAGCTACGAGCAGTACTTC
.	.	TRBV7-2	TRBJ1-1	14	CASSLAIANTEAFF	TGTGCCAGCAGCTTAGCCATTGCGAACACTGAAGCTTTCTTT
.	.	TRBV29-1	TRBJ2-5	14	CSVERNQGGGKQYF	TGCAGCGTTGAAAGGAACCAGGGGGGAGGGAAGCAGTACTTC
TRBD1	.	TRBV6-4	TRBJ2-6	18	CASSVRGQVGAGANVLTF	TGTGCCAGCAGTGTAAGGGGACAGGTGGGAGCTGGGGCCAACGTCCTGACTTTC
.	.	TRBV7-2	TRBJ2-2	13	CASSSGPSGELFF	TGTGCCAGCAGCTCGGGTCCCTCGGGGGAGCTGTTTTTT
.	.	TRBV7-9	TRBJ2-1	15	CASSLAGGLDNEQFF	TGTGCCAGCAGCTTAGCGGGGGGCCTGGACAATGAGCAGTTCTTC
.	.	TRBV16	TRBJ1-2	14	CASSQSDLSNGYTF	TGTGCCAGCAGCCAATCGGACCTATCCAATGGCTACACCTTC
.	.	TRBV20-1	TRBJ2-5	11	CSARDGLDQYF	TGCAGTGCTAGGGACGGGTTGGACCAGTACTTC
.	.	TRBV6-5	TRBJ1-2	14	CASSYRGRDYGYTF	TGTGCCAGCAGTTACAGGGGGAGAGACTATGGCTACACCTTC
.	.	TRBV6-1	TRBJ2-7	13	CASSDQDSYEQYF	TGTGCCAGCAGTGATCAGGACTCCTACGAGCAGTACTTC
TRBD1	.	TRBV7-2	TRBJ2-7	15	CASSPDRATSYEQYF	TGTGCCAGCAGCCCAGACAGGGCTACCTCCTACGAGCAGTACTTC
TRBD1	few	TRBV18	TRBJ1-5	14	CASSGGQQNQPQHF	TGTGCCAGCTCGGGGGGACAGCAGAATCAGCCCCAGCATTTT
.	.	TRBV14	TRBJ2-5	13	CASSQARQETQYF	TGTGCCAGCAGCCAAGCGCGCCAAGAGACCCAGTACTTC